The 16 T cell receptor beta chains in this list originate from one sample, sequenced in a study of T-cell memory formation after mild COVID-19. TCRdb recomputed calls from the 5' RACE reads with MiXCR, one row per CDR3 protein. This sample carries 280,000 or so distinct CDR3 sequences, approximately 7.6% of them seen once, and the ten largest clones take roughly 23%. Sequencing was performed on PBMCs or a T cell subset sorted from them (not recorded which). These receptor sequences come from a man aged 18 to 35 who had mild COVID-19 (a few samples of this study predate the infection). Cell type and time point are not known.

V and J are TRBV20-1 and TRBJ1-2; 7 bases line up with TRBD1. Per the germline V gene, CDR1 is DFQATT and CDR2 is SNEGSKA (reference sequence). The J segment lost 0 bases and the V segment lost 3 bases, leaving 4 bases of the junction unmatched. This CDR3 is built from 14 residues. The CDR3 DNA sequence: TGCAGTGCTAGGGGGACAGTCACTAACTATGGCTACACCTTC. Translated, it gives CSARGTVTNYGYTF.

The chain combines TRBV9 with TRBJ1-5, with D possibly TRBD1 on 5 matching bases. Germline values: CDR1 SGDLS, CDR2 YYNGEE. The germline V and J ends were trimmed by 7 bases and 4 bases, with 15 bases remaining between them. CDR3 length equals 14 residues. The CDR3 bases are TGTGCCAGCTCCGGGGGGGGTCCGAATCAGCCCCAGCATTTT. It encodes CASSGGGPNQPQHF. The full variable domain, completed using reference TRBV9 and TRBJ1-5, is DSGVTQTPKHLITATGQRVTLRCSPRSGDLSVYWYQQSLDQGLQFLIQYYNGEERAKGNILERFSAQQFPDLHSELNLSSLELGDSALYFCASSGGGPNQPQHFGDGTRLSIL.

In its sample, this clonotype was seen many times. The V and J genes are TRBV5-1 and TRBJ2-3, with 10 bases lining up with TRBD2. Per germline, CDR1 SGHRS and CDR2 YFSETQ. V shed 2 bases and J 1 base; nucleotides not matched to a gene: 1. The CDR3 runs 15 residues. DNA of the CDR3: TGCGCCAGCAGCTTTACTAGCGGGGGCACAGATACGCAGTATTTT. Translated, it gives CASSFTSGGTDTQYF.

V usage is TRBV3-1 and J usage is TRBJ1-2; perhaps TRBD1 as D (6 bases). The CDR3 is 14 residues long. In germline, CDR1 is LGHDT, CDR2 YNNKEL (reference sequence). Trimming shortened V by 4 bases and J by 4 bases, and 13 bases separated the two germline ends. The DNA for the CDR3 is TGTGCCAGCAGCCCCGGGGGCCGCCCCTATGGCTACACCTTC. Protein product: CASSPGGRPYGYTF.

A few counts support this clonotype. This rearrangement joins TRBV6-5 to TRBJ1-5, with no clear D. Trimming cost V 9 bases and J 1 base, with 7 bases left between them. CDR3 length: 12 residues. Germline values: CDR1 MNHEY, CDR2 SVGAGI. CDR3 protein: CASGLSNQPQHF. CDR3 coding DNA: TGTGCCAGTGGGCTAAGCAATCAGCCCCAGCATTTT.

This chain links TRBV7-9 with TRBJ1-1, with 7 bases that match TRBD1. This CDR3 comprises 14 residues. Germline lookup yields CDR1 SEHNR and CDR2 FQNEAQ (reference sequence). The trim removed 4 bases at V and 5 bases at J, leaving 7 bases unmatched. Here the CDR3 reads CASSSQRGRTEAFF. The CDR3 coding sequence is TGTGCCAGCAGCTCCCAAAGGGGGCGGACTGAAGCTTTCTTT.

The rearrangement uses TRBV5-1 and TRBJ1-6; 7 nucleotides align to TRBD1. The length of the CDR3 is 14 residues. Germline V gene sequence: CDR1 SGHRS, CDR2 YFSETQ. V lost 7 bases to trimming and J lost 8 bases; unmatched junction nucleotides: 9. The CDR3 spells CASAAIRGDSPLHF. The CDR3 bases are TGCGCCAGCGCGGCCATCAGGGGGGATTCACCCCTCCACTTT.

CDR3 protein: CASARTGVNQPQHF. As DNA, the CDR3 is TGTGCCAGCGCTCGGACAGGGGTGAATCAGCCCCAGCATTTT. The chain links TRBV18 to TRBJ1-5; 9 nucleotides agree with TRBD1. The CDR3 extends over 14 amino acids. Germline V lookup: CDR1 KGHSH, CDR2 LQKENI. Germline trimming cut 8 bases from V and 4 bases from J; bases unmatched to any gene: 6.

This chain connects TRBV20-1 to TRBJ2-5; D gene uncertain. This CDR3 is 14 amino acids long. CDR1 is DFQATT, CDR2 SNEGSKA, per germline (reference sequence). Trimming shortened V by 4 bases and J by 0 bases, and 12 bases separated the two germline ends. In DNA, the CDR3 is TGCAGTGCTATGCCTCCAGAGTACCAAGAGACCCAGTACTTC. Translation gives CSAMPPEYQETQYF.

This clonotype turned up a few times. The chain combines TRBV4-1 with TRBJ2-7; the D gene is possibly TRBD1 (6 bases). V was cut by 1 base and J by 6 bases, with 13 bases left in between. The V gene's germline CDR1 is MGHRA and CDR2 YSYEKL. CDR3 size: 14 residues. The CDR3 DNA reads TGCGCCAGCAGCCAAGGGCAGGGGTTTGGCGAGCAGTACGTC. Protein sequence: CASSQGQGFGEQYV.

In this sample, this clonotype turned up many times. The V and J genes are TRBV4-3 and TRBJ2-7, with 7 bases lining up with TRBD1. The ends lost 1 base at V and 4 bases at J; junction bases unmatched: 4. This CDR3 is 14 amino acids long. Germline V CDR1 and CDR2: LGHNA, YSLEER. Written as DNA, the CDR3 is TGCGCCAGCAGCCAAGGACAGGGAGATTACGAGCAGTACTTC. The encoded protein is CASSQGQGDYEQYF.

The V call is TRBV9, the J call TRBJ2-3, with TRBD2 matching over 7 bases. V lost 3 bases and J lost 2; bases outside the gene matches: 6. The CDR3 has 15 amino acids. Germline assignment: CDR1 SGDLS and CDR2 YYNGEE. CDR3 nucleotides: TGTGCCAGCAGCGACGACGGACTAGTCACAGATACGCAGTATTTT. Protein product: CASSDDGLVTDTQYF.

In this sample, this clonotype turned up many times. The chain couples TRBV7-3 to TRBJ2-7; D uncertain. CDR3 length: 15 amino acids. V dropped 1 base and J dropped 3 bases, with 13 bases sitting between them. Germline CDR1 and CDR2: SGHTA and FQGTGA. The CDR3 loop is CASSLNPAHYYEQYF. The CDR3 region has the DNA TGTGCCAGCAGCTTAAACCCAGCCCACTACTACGAGCAGTACTTC.

This chain uses TRBV7-2 with TRBJ1-1; possibly TRBD1 for D (5 bases). The CDR3 consists of 14 residues. Germline V CDR1 and CDR2: SGHTA, FQGNSA. Trimming took 4 bases from V and 4 from J, leaving 13 bases between them. The CDR3 DNA sequence: TGTGCCAGCAGCTCCTCGCTTGGGGGCACTGAAGCTTTCTTT. It translates to CASSSSLGGTEAFF.

The chain links TRBV12-3 or TRBV12-4 to TRBJ2-6; 10 bases match TRBD1. This CDR3 spans 18 amino acids. V gave up 5 bases and J gave up 2 bases; unmatched junction bases: 9. The CDR3 region is CASSHRDRGLAGANVLTF. CDR3 coding DNA: TGTGCCAGCAGTCACCGGGACAGGGGTCTGGCTGGGGCCAACGTCCTGACTTTC.

This clonotype was detected a few times. The rearrangement links TRBV9 to TRBJ2-3, with unresolved D. This CDR3 spans 13 amino acids. V lost 0 bases and J lost 3, with 5 bases in between. Germline loops: CDR1 SGDLS, CDR2 YYNGEE. CDR3 nucleotides: TGTGCCAGCAGCGTAGTCCCAACAGATACGCAGTATTTT. Its protein product is CASSVVPTDTQYF.